This is a list of T cell receptor beta chains from one sample in a study of T cell changes during pregnancy in multiple sclerosis. The protocol was immunoSEQ multiplex PCR, while the TCRdb copy is restricted to in-frame clones and leaves out a portion. Of more than 55,000 clones in the sample, about nine tenths were seen once. The sample here was peripheral blood, taken after pregnancy. The receptors stem from a female donor in good health, enrolled as a control in a pregnancy study. CDR3s include the opening cysteine and the closing phenylalanine or tryptophan. The order of the fields is V gene, J gene, D gene, clone size, CDR3 protein, CDR3 DNA. The D gene is left open where the match is weak. Size is stated for part of the rows, as once, few or many counts, or as a class when the clone is expanded.

v_call: TRBV7-9
j_call: TRBJ1-1
d_call: .
clone_size: .
cdr3_aa: CASSLAGARNTEAFF
cdr3_nt: TGTGCCAGCAGCTTGGCAGGGGCCAGGAACACTGAAGCTTTCTTT

v_call: TRBV11-3
j_call: TRBJ2-3
d_call: TRBD2
clone_size: .
cdr3_aa: CASSRGTSGGAGTDTQYF
cdr3_nt: TGTGCCAGCAGTAGGGGGACTAGCGGGGGGGCAGGCACAGATACGCAGTATTTT

v_call: TRBV13
j_call: TRBJ1-1
d_call: .
clone_size: .
cdr3_aa: CASSLGSLRGGTEAFF
cdr3_nt: TGTGCCAGCAGCTTAGGCTCGCTTAGGGGCGGCACTGAAGCTTTCTTT

v_call: TRBV30
j_call: TRBJ2-7
d_call: TRBD1
clone_size: .
cdr3_aa: CAWSPGGGPDNDF
cdr3_nt: TGTGCCTGGAGTCCAGGGGGCGGGCCAGATAATGACTTC

v_call: TRBV19
j_call: TRBJ1-3
d_call: TRBD1
clone_size: .
cdr3_aa: CASSIGTVSSGNTIYF
cdr3_nt: TGTGCCAGTAGTATCGGGACAGTTTCTTCTGGAAACACCATATATTTT

v_call: TRBV11-2
j_call: TRBJ1-1
d_call: .
clone_size: .
cdr3_aa: CASSFMGHNAQNTEAFF
cdr3_nt: TGTGCCAGCAGTTTCATGGGGCACAATGCCCAGAACACTGAAGCTTTCTTT

v_call: TRBV6-1
j_call: TRBJ2-1
d_call: TRBD2
clone_size: once
cdr3_aa: CASRNGGDNEQFF
cdr3_nt: TGTGCCAGCCGTAACGGGGGGGACAATGAGCAGTTCTTC

v_call: TRBV9
j_call: TRBJ2-5
d_call: TRBD1
clone_size: .
cdr3_aa: CASSPADRDQETQYF
cdr3_nt: TGTGCCAGCAGCCCCGCTGACAGGGATCAAGAGACCCAGTACTTC

v_call: TRBV27
j_call: TRBJ2-1
d_call: TRBD1
clone_size: .
cdr3_aa: CAGSAGTGSNEQFF
cdr3_nt: TGTGCCGGCAGCGCCGGGACAGGGAGTAATGAGCAGTTCTTC

v_call: TRBV5-6
j_call: TRBJ1-1
d_call: TRBD1
clone_size: .
cdr3_aa: CASSVGTGAPLGTEAFF
cdr3_nt: TGTGCCAGCAGCGTCGGGACAGGGGCCCCCCTAGGCACTGAAGCTTTCTTT

v_call: TRBV15
j_call: TRBJ1-5
d_call: TRBD1
clone_size: once
cdr3_aa: CATSRGQGGPAGQHF
cdr3_nt: TGTGCCACCAGCAGAGGACAGGGTGGTCCCGCAGGGCAGCATTTT

v_call: TRBV19
j_call: TRBJ1-2
d_call: .
clone_size: .
cdr3_aa: CASRAPYGYTF
cdr3_nt: TGTGCCAGTAGGGCACCCTATGGCTACACCTTC

v_call: TRBV14
j_call: TRBJ1-2
d_call: .
clone_size: .
cdr3_aa: CASSQAGSWNYGYTF
cdr3_nt: TGTGCCAGCAGCCAAGCAGGGTCGTGGAACTATGGCTACACCTTC

v_call: TRBV30
j_call: TRBJ2-3
d_call: .
clone_size: .
cdr3_aa: CAWSAGMSTDTQYF
cdr3_nt: TGTGCCTGGAGTGCGGGTATGAGCACAGATACGCAGTATTTT

v_call: TRBV30
j_call: TRBJ2-5
d_call: .
clone_size: .
cdr3_aa: CAWSQGLGETQYF
cdr3_nt: TGTGCCTGGAGCCAGGGCCTCGGAGAGACCCAGTACTTC

v_call: TRBV30
j_call: TRBJ1-2
d_call: TRBD1
clone_size: .
cdr3_aa: CAWSVWGQGALDYGYTF
cdr3_nt: TGTGCCTGGAGTGTATGGGGACAGGGGGCCCTGGACTATGGCTACACCTTC

v_call: TRBV5-6
j_call: TRBJ1-1
d_call: TRBD1
clone_size: .
cdr3_aa: CASSPKTGLAFF
cdr3_nt: TGTGCCAGCAGCCCGAAGACAGGGCTGGCTTTCTTT

v_call: TRBV19
j_call: TRBJ1-5
d_call: TRBD1
clone_size: .
cdr3_aa: CASRRGTGYLDQPQHF
cdr3_nt: TGTGCCAGTAGGCGGGGGACAGGGTATTTAGATCAGCCCCAGCATTTT

v_call: TRBV18
j_call: TRBJ2-7
d_call: .
clone_size: .
cdr3_aa: CASSPPSRETLYEQYF
cdr3_nt: TGTGCCAGCTCACCACCTTCCAGGGAAACCCTCTACGAGCAGTACTTC

v_call: TRBV6-5
j_call: TRBJ1-5
d_call: .
clone_size: few
cdr3_aa: CASSYHRLGDQPQHF
cdr3_nt: TGTGCCAGCAGTTACCACCGTCTGGGAGATCAGCCCCAGCATTTT

v_call: TRBV21-1
j_call: TRBJ2-4
d_call: .
clone_size: .
cdr3_aa: CASSKVERGGGKNIQYF
cdr3_nt: TGTGCCAGCAGCAAAGTTGAGCGGGGGGGAGGCAAAAACATTCAGTACTTC

v_call: TRBV6-5
j_call: TRBJ1-2
d_call: TRBD1
clone_size: .
cdr3_aa: CASGSSLGQGGGYTF
cdr3_nt: TGTGCCAGCGGCTCCTCCCTAGGGCAGGGGGGAGGCTACACCTTC

v_call: TRBV5-1
j_call: TRBJ1-2
d_call: TRBD1
clone_size: .
cdr3_aa: CASSSKTQGDRARNYGYTF
cdr3_nt: TGCGCCAGCAGCTCGAAGACACAAGGAGACAGGGCTAGGAACTATGGCTACACCTTC

v_call: TRBV30
j_call: TRBJ2-7
d_call: .
clone_size: .
cdr3_aa: CAWSGGIAGGQREQYF
cdr3_nt: TGTGCCTGGAGTGGAGGGATAGCCGGGGGGCAGCGGGAGCAGTACTTC

v_call: TRBV4-2
j_call: TRBJ2-1
d_call: TRBD2
clone_size: .
cdr3_aa: CASSQEVAGGPFREQFF
cdr3_nt: TGTGCCAGCAGCCAAGAAGTTGCGGGGGGGCCCTTTAGGGAGCAGTTCTTC

v_call: TRBV11-2
j_call: TRBJ1-2
d_call: .
clone_size: .
cdr3_aa: CASSQGDWESYGYTF
cdr3_nt: TGTGCCAGCAGCCAAGGGGACTGGGAATCCTATGGCTACACCTTC

v_call: TRBV4-2
j_call: TRBJ2-7
d_call: TRBD2
clone_size: .
cdr3_aa: CASSHGTNYEQYF
cdr3_nt: TGTGCCAGCAGCCACGGGACTAACTACGAGCAGTACTTC

v_call: TRBV30
j_call: TRBJ1-5
d_call: .
clone_size: .
cdr3_aa: CAWSKNRDTQSRANQPQHF
cdr3_nt: TGTGCCTGGAGTAAGAACCGGGACACTCAATCTAGGGCAAATCAGCCCCAGCATTTT

v_call: TRBV15
j_call: TRBJ1-2
d_call: .
clone_size: .
cdr3_aa: CATSREADYGYTF
cdr3_nt: TGTGCCACCAGCAGAGAGGCAGACTATGGCTACACCTTC

v_call: TRBV7-9
j_call: TRBJ2-7
d_call: .
clone_size: few
cdr3_aa: CASSLDGVGTDEQYF
cdr3_nt: TGTGCCAGCAGCTTAGACGGGGTGGGAACGGACGAGCAGTACTTC

v_call: TRBV9
j_call: TRBJ2-3
d_call: .
clone_size: .
cdr3_aa: CASSPGGQSSTDTQYF
cdr3_nt: TGTGCCAGCAGCCCTGGCGGGCAGTCTAGCACAGATACGCAGTATTTT

v_call: TRBV5-1
j_call: TRBJ2-7
d_call: TRBD2
clone_size: .
cdr3_aa: CASSPGGGRLNYEQYF
cdr3_nt: TGCGCCAGCAGCCCCGGGGGGGGCAGACTAAACTACGAGCAGTACTTC

v_call: TRBV6-5
j_call: TRBJ2-2
d_call: .
clone_size: .
cdr3_aa: CASSLQWGRTGELFF
cdr3_nt: TGTGCCAGCAGCCTTCAGTGGGGGAGGACCGGGGAGCTGTTTTTT

v_call: TRBV15
j_call: TRBJ1-6
d_call: .
clone_size: .
cdr3_aa: CATSSYLGGGDNSPLHF
cdr3_nt: TGTGCCACCAGCAGCTATCTCGGGGGGGGAGATAATTCACCCCTCCACTTT

v_call: TRBV4-2
j_call: TRBJ1-1
d_call: TRBD1
clone_size: .
cdr3_aa: CASSHFTGGYGDTEAFF
cdr3_nt: TGTGCCAGCAGCCATTTCACAGGGGGCTACGGGGACACTGAAGCTTTCTTT

v_call: TRBV5-6
j_call: TRBJ2-7
d_call: .
clone_size: .
cdr3_aa: CASSPDTAREQYF
cdr3_nt: TGTGCCAGCAGCCCCGACACGGCTCGGGAGCAGTACTTC

v_call: TRBV7-2
j_call: TRBJ2-5
d_call: TRBD1
clone_size: .
cdr3_aa: CASSPFAQGARETQYF
cdr3_nt: TGTGCCAGCAGCCCGTTCGCGCAGGGGGCTAGAGAGACCCAGTACTTC

v_call: TRBV11-2
j_call: TRBJ1-2
d_call: .
clone_size: .
cdr3_aa: CASSYTEKDGYTF
cdr3_nt: TGTGCCAGCAGCTATACAGAGAAAGATGGCTACACCTTC

v_call: TRBV18
j_call: TRBJ1-6
d_call: .
clone_size: .
cdr3_aa: CASSPDSSYNSPLHF
cdr3_nt: TGTGCCAGCTCACCAGACAGCAGCTATAATTCACCCCTCCACTTT

v_call: TRBV5-4
j_call: TRBJ1-6
d_call: TRBD1
clone_size: .
cdr3_aa: CASRDRGRGSYNSPLHF
cdr3_nt: TGTGCCTCCCGGGACAGGGGGCGCGGGTCCTATAATTCACCCCTCCACTTT

v_call: TRBV15
j_call: TRBJ1-1
d_call: .
clone_size: .
cdr3_aa: CATSRDRAGGLAFF
cdr3_nt: TGTGCCACCAGCAGAGATCGAGCCGGAGGTTTAGCTTTCTTT

v_call: TRBV13
j_call: TRBJ2-1
d_call: .
clone_size: .
cdr3_aa: CASSFSHEQFF
cdr3_nt: TGTGCCAGCAGCTTCTCCCATGAGCAGTTCTTC

v_call: TRBV29-1
j_call: TRBJ2-3
d_call: TRBD1
clone_size: .
cdr3_aa: CSLVGTGNTDTQYF
cdr3_nt: TGCAGCCTAGTTGGGACAGGGAACACAGATACGCAGTATTTT

v_call: TRBV11-3
j_call: TRBJ1-3
d_call: TRBD1
clone_size: once
cdr3_aa: CASSPSTGGLSNSGNTIYF
cdr3_nt: TGTGCCAGCAGCCCGTCGACAGGGGGCCTATCCAACTCTGGAAACACCATATATTTT

v_call: TRBV19
j_call: TRBJ1-5
d_call: TRBD1
clone_size: .
cdr3_aa: CASSGTGNQPQHF
cdr3_nt: TGTGCCAGTAGTGGGACAGGCAATCAGCCCCAGCATTTT

v_call: TRBV19
j_call: TRBJ1-5
d_call: TRBD1
clone_size: .
cdr3_aa: CASSIQSGGNNQPQHF
cdr3_nt: TGTGCCAGTAGTATACAATCAGGGGGCAATAATCAGCCCCAGCATTTT

v_call: TRBV19
j_call: TRBJ2-3
d_call: .
clone_size: .
cdr3_aa: CASSIGRQADTQYF
cdr3_nt: TGTGCCAGTAGTATTGGCCGACAGGCGGATACGCAGTATTTT

v_call: TRBV6-5
j_call: TRBJ1-2
d_call: TRBD1
clone_size: .
cdr3_aa: CASSSGGPDRPWGYTF
cdr3_nt: TGTGCCAGCAGTTCCGGGGGTCCGGACAGGCCCTGGGGCTACACCTTC

v_call: TRBV5-1
j_call: TRBJ1-1
d_call: TRBD1
clone_size: few
cdr3_aa: CASSQDRAENTEAFF
cdr3_nt: TGCGCCAGCAGCCAAGACAGGGCGGAGAACACTGAAGCTTTCTTT

v_call: TRBV9
j_call: TRBJ1-4
d_call: TRBD1
clone_size: .
cdr3_aa: CASSRTGEKLFF
cdr3_nt: TGTGCCAGCAGCCGGACAGGTGAAAAACTGTTTTTT

v_call: TRBV29-1
j_call: TRBJ2-5
d_call: TRBD1
clone_size: .
cdr3_aa: CSVEDQGQEARETQYF
cdr3_nt: TGCAGCGTTGAAGATCAAGGACAGGAGGCGAGAGAGACCCAGTACTTC

v_call: TRBV29-1
j_call: TRBJ2-7
d_call: .
clone_size: .
cdr3_aa: CSVEETSSYEQYF
cdr3_nt: TGCAGCGTTGAAGAAACCAGTTCCTACGAGCAGTACTTC

v_call: TRBV7-9
j_call: TRBJ1-2
d_call: .
clone_size: .
cdr3_aa: CASSLPGVDSYGYTF
cdr3_nt: TGTGCCAGCAGCTTACCGGGGGTGGATAGCTATGGCTACACCTTC